One and the same sample provided the 30 T cell receptor beta chains below, sequenced in a study of cytomegalovirus exposure and HLA in healthy donors (dated by TCRdb to about 2017). Library preparation was by the immunoSEQ multiplex PCR assay. A mixture of 60 forward primers for TCR Vbeta segments and 13 reverse primers for TCR Jbeta segments was used in the multiplex PCR. Entries here come from immuneACCESS through TCRdb and include only in-frame sequences with V and J called. Some clones fail to appear in such tables; in the studies checked, an unresolved V gene covers under half of the shortfall, and the cause of the remainder is unknown. The sample yields around 200,000 clones; 60% to 85% were counted once. Roughly a sixth of the sample belongs to the ten largest clones. Sequencing input: PBMCs. These TCRs come from a man in his forties in good health and CMV-seronegative.

V gene TRBV29-1 combines with J gene TRBJ2-5; D perhaps matches TRBD1 (5 bases). The germline gives CDR1 SQVTM, CDR2 ANQGSEA. The V end was cut by 4 bases, the J end by 7 bases, with 13 bases between. This CDR3 has 12 residues. DNA of the CDR3: TGCAGCGTTGGACAGTCCAAGGGGACCCAGTACTTC. It translates to CSVGQSKGTQYF.

The rearrangement joins TRBV4-2 to TRBJ2-7; D gene uncertain. V was trimmed by 1 base and J by 0 bases, leaving 7 bases between them. The length of the CDR3 is 14 residues. CDR1 is LGHNA, CDR2 YNFKEQ, per germline. In DNA form, the CDR3 reads TGTGCCAGCAGCCAAGGGGCGAGCTCCTACGAGCAGTACTTC. This gives the protein CASSQGASSYEQYF.

The chain combines TRBV27 with TRBJ2-3; unclear D gene. The germline CDR1 and CDR2 sequences are MNHEY and SMNVEV (reference sequence). Trimming pared 7 bases from V and 6 bases from J, leaving 14 bases between. The CDR3 contains 13 residues. CDR3: CASKKRPGDTQYF. The CDR3 nucleotides read TGTGCCAGCAAAAAGCGTCCCGGGGATACGCAGTATTTT.

The chain links TRBV5-4 to TRBJ1-3, with D possibly TRBD1 on 6 matching bases. Germline CDR1 reads SGHNT; CDR2 reads YYREEE (reference sequence). Between the trimmed V and J ends, which lost 4 bases and 2 bases, there was a span of 13 bases. This CDR3 has 15 residues. The CDR3 spells CASSAEGGPGNTIYF. The CDR3 DNA reads TGTGCCAGCAGCGCGGAGGGGGGGCCTGGAAACACCATATATTTT.

The chain employs TRBV7-2 and TRBJ1-1, with D unresolved. The length of the CDR3 is 14 residues. The V gene lost 3 bases and the J gene lost 5 bases, with 13 bases spanning the gap. Germline assignment: CDR1 SGHTA and CDR2 FQGNSA. DNA of the CDR3: TGTGCCAGCAGCTTCCGGGCCCGAGGGACTGAAGCTTTCTTT. Protein sequence: CASSFRARGTEAFF.

The chain joins TRBV27 to TRBJ1-1; D is perhaps TRBD1 (6 bases). V lost 6 bases and J lost 2, with 19 bases in between. This CDR3 contains 16 residues. The germline CDR1 and CDR2 sequences are MNHEY and SMNVEV (reference sequence). DNA of the CDR3: TGTGCCAGCAGAACTATTGGGAGCAGGGGAAACACTGAAGCTTTCTTT. Amino acids: CASRTIGSRGNTEAFF.

The chain combines TRBV6-1 with TRBJ2-7; D perhaps matches TRBD1 (5 bases). Trimming removed 7 bases from V and 3 bases from J, with 10 bases in between. Germline CDR1 MNHNS, CDR2 SASEGT. The CDR3 totals 12 residues. The CDR3 region has the DNA TGTGCCAGCAAGACAGACCTCTACGAGCAGTACTTC. Translated, it gives CASKTDLYEQYF.

To note about this clone: The same CDR3 can be traced to other DNA sequences in this sample. The chain joins TRBV27 to TRBJ2-7, with 8 bases lining up with TRBD2. This CDR3 comprises 14 residues. V trimming: 3 bases; J trimming: 6 bases; junction bases outside the gene matches: 7. Looked up from germline, CDR1 is MNHEY and CDR2 is SMNVEV (reference sequence). The CDR3 region has the DNA TGTGCCAGCAGTTTGGGCAGGGGACTAGGCGAGCAGTACTTC. Its translation is CASSLGRGLGEQYF.

V gene TRBV27 combines with J gene TRBJ1-5; TRBD1 is a possible D gene (6 bases). V lost 5 bases to trimming and J lost 3 bases, with 11 bases between them. Germline CDR1 reads MNHEY; CDR2 reads SMNVEV (reference sequence). The CDR3 length is 14 residues. CDR3 coding DNA: TGTGCCAGCAGTCTACACAGGGCCAATCAGCCCCAGCATTTT. This encodes CASSLHRANQPQHF.

The CDR3 DNA reads TGTGCCAGCAGTCCACGGACAGGGCAAGCTTTCTTT. Translation: CASSPRTGQAFF. This rearrangement joins TRBV27 to TRBJ1-1; 8 bases map to TRBD1. V gave up 5 bases and J gave up 9 bases; unmatched junction bases: 5. Germline V gene data show CDR1 as MNHEY and CDR2 as SMNVEV (reference sequence). This CDR3 spans 12 amino acids.

This clone appeared a few times. The CDR3 DNA sequence: TGTGCCAGCAGCCCCCAAGCGGGAGTCTCGGATACGCAGTATTTT. Protein sequence: CASSPQAGVSDTQYF. The chain has TRBV7-3 and TRBJ2-3; 8 positions match TRBD2. After removal of 5 bases from V and 6 bases from J, the junction contained 10 bases not matched to a gene. This CDR3 has 15 residues. Germline V gives CDR1 SGHTA, CDR2 FQGTGA. Based on the CDR3 plus reference TRBV7-3 and TRBJ2-3, the full variable domain is GAGVSQTPSNKVTEKGKYVELRCDPISGHTALYWYRQSLGQGPEFLIYFQGTGAADDSGLPNDRFFAVRPEGSVSTLKIQRTERGDSAVYLCASSPQAGVSDTQYFGPGTRLTVL.

This rearrangement joins TRBV19 to TRBJ1-4; 8 nucleotides align to TRBD1. The trim removed 3 bases at V and 8 bases at J, leaving 8 bases unmatched. CDR3 length: 15 amino acids. Germline-derived CDR1 and CDR2 are LNHDA and SQIVND (reference sequence). The CDR3 loop is CASSITGGRKEKLFF. CDR3 nucleotides: TGTGCCAGTAGTATCACAGGGGGACGGAAAGAAAAACTGTTTTTT.

V and J are TRBV25-1 and TRBJ2-7, with 8 positions matching TRBD2. Germline CDR1 MGHDK, CDR2 SYGVNS. This CDR3 contains 13 residues. J was trimmed by 5 bases and V by 6 bases; bases with no gene match: 6. The CDR3 nucleotides are TGTGCCAGCAGCCGAGCGGGAGCCCACGAGCAGTACTTC. The encoded protein is CASSRAGAHEQYF.

The gene calls are TRBV9 and TRBJ1-1; 9 nucleotides align to TRBD1. The CDR3 runs 13 residues. Trimming took 1 base from V and 12 from J; bases not matched to a gene: 7. Germline V gene sequence: CDR1 SGDLS, CDR2 YYNGEE. Written as DNA, the CDR3 is TGTGCCAGCAGCGTAAAGGGACAGGGTAGAACTTTCTTT. Protein sequence: CASSVKGQGRTFF.

V is TRBV6-5 and J is TRBJ2-5; weak D call: TRBD2 (6 bases). V was cut by 4 bases and J by 4 bases, with 16 bases left in between. This CDR3 is 15 amino acids long. Germline V gives CDR1 MNHEY, CDR2 SVGAGI. CDR3 nucleotides: TGTGCCAGCAGTTTATCCTCGACCGGGGGAGAGACCCAGTACTTC. Encoded protein: CASSLSSTGGETQYF.

V gene TRBV5-1 combines with J gene TRBJ1-1; the match to TRBD1 covers 8 bases. Trimming at V came to 0 bases and at J to 4 bases, leaving 11 bases not matched to a gene. The CDR3 totals 17 residues. Germline V lookup: CDR1 SGHRS, CDR2 YFSETQ. The DNA for the CDR3 is TGCGCCAGCAGCTTGGCCCAGGGGGCGCGGGTCAGCACTGAAGCTTTCTTT. Its protein product is CASSLAQGARVSTEAFF.

The CDR3 region is CASSQVPGYSGNTIYF. In DNA, the CDR3 is TGTGCCAGCAGCCAAGTTCCGGGTTACTCTGGAAACACCATATATTTT. The V gene is TRBV14, the J gene TRBJ1-3, with D unresolved. Germline CDR1 and CDR2: SGHDN and FVKESK. The CDR3 is 16 amino acids. Trimming removed 1 base at V and 0 bases at J, with 10 bases between. Filled out from reference TRBV14 and TRBJ1-3, the complete variable domain reads EAGVTQFPSHSVIEKGQTVTLRCDPISGHDNLYWYRRVMGKEIKFLLHFVKESKQDESGMPNNRFLAERTGGTYSTLKVQPAELEDSGVYFCASSQVPGYSGNTIYFGEGSWLTVV.

This chain joins TRBV18 and TRBJ2-7; D uncertain. V was shortened by 6 bases and J by 7 bases, with 13 bases between the two germline ends. CDR3 length equals 12 residues. CDR1 and CDR2 from the germline V gene are KGHSH and LQKENI. This CDR3 is CASSPSQREQYF. The CDR3 DNA sequence: TGTGCCAGCTCCCCTTCTCAGAGGGAGCAGTACTTC.

This clone turned up a few times. At one end the junction does not follow the germline gene, possibly because of a read error. The CDR3 region is CSSSLRQGGETQYF. In DNA, the CDR3 is TGTTCCAGCAGCCTAAGACAGGGGGGAGAGACCCAGTACTTC. The genes are TRBV7-9 and TRBJ2-5; 9 bases are shared with TRBD1. The CDR3 runs to 14 residues. CDR1 is SEHNR, CDR2 FQNEAQ, per germline (reference sequence).

V and J are TRBV5-1 and TRBJ1-2; possibly TRBD1 for D (6 bases). The V end lost 1 base, the J end lost 5 bases, and 12 bases lay between the germline ends. Germline V gene lookup returns CDR1 SGHRS and CDR2 YFSETQ. CDR3 length: 14 residues. Written as DNA, the CDR3 is TGCGCCAGCAGCTTGTCCAGGGGAGGGTATGGCTACACCTTC. Residues: CASSLSRGGYGYTF.

The rearrangement links TRBV27 to TRBJ2-5; TRBD1 matches at 7 bases. The V gene end was trimmed by 6 bases and the J gene end by 2 bases; junction bases not matched to a gene: 9. The CDR3 consists of 15 residues. CDR1 is MNHEY, CDR2 SMNVEV, per germline (reference sequence). CDR3 sequence (DNA): TGTGCCAGCAGCGTGTCGACAGGGCGGCAAGAGACCCAGTACTTC. Protein: CASSVSTGRQETQYF.

The chain recombines TRBV7-9 with TRBJ2-2; TRBD1 matches 8 bases. Per germline, CDR1 SEHNR and CDR2 FQNEAQ (reference sequence). The CDR3 totals 14 residues. V was clipped by 8 bases and J by 6 bases; unmatched bases: 8. The CDR3 DNA sequence: TGTGCCAGCGAGCTAGGACAGGGAGCCGGGGAGCTGTTTTTT. This encodes CASELGQGAGELFF.

The chain is built from TRBV28 and TRBJ2-3; 12 bases align to TRBD2. CDR3 length: 19 residues. With V trimmed by 2 bases and J by 3 bases, 12 bases remained unmatched. CDR1 is MDHEN and CDR2 is SYDVKM in the germline V gene. The chain's CDR3 is CASSLAPSGRAEGTDTQYF. In DNA, the CDR3 is TGTGCCAGCAGTTTAGCCCCTAGCGGGAGGGCCGAGGGGACAGATACGCAGTATTTT.

The rearrangement joins TRBV28 to TRBJ1-4; D uncertain. V lost 1 base to trimming and J lost 0 bases, with 3 bases between them. The CDR3 is 14 amino acids. Germline CDR1 is MDHEN and CDR2 is SYDVKM. The CDR3 DNA is TGTGCCAGCAGTTTATATACAACTAATGAAAAACTGTTTTTT. Its protein is CASSLYTTNEKLFF.

The J gene is TRBJ2-3, the V gene TRBV27; possible D gene TRBD1, 6 bases. Germline V lookup: CDR1 MNHEY, CDR2 SMNVEV (reference sequence). Trimming pared 8 bases from V and 9 bases from J, leaving 24 bases between. The CDR3 extends over 15 amino acids. In DNA, the CDR3 is TGTGCCAGCGGGTCCGGGACACGGGTCTCCTCGACGCAGTATTTT. Its translation is CASGSGTRVSSTQYF.

The chain combines TRBV5-1 with TRBJ2-2; a weak D match, TRBD2 (6 bases). Trimming stripped 3 bases from V and 4 bases from J, with 16 bases between. The CDR3 runs 16 residues. In germline, CDR1 is SGHRS, CDR2 YFSETQ. This CDR3 is CASSSFLGGVTGELFF. CDR3 coding DNA: TGCGCCAGCAGCTCGTTCCTGGGCGGGGTCACCGGGGAGCTGTTTTTT.

The gene calls are TRBV18 and TRBJ1-6; a possible D gene is TRBD1 (6 bases). Per the germline V gene, CDR1 is KGHSH and CDR2 is LQKENI. V lost 1 base, J lost 3 bases, and 10 bases lay in between. This CDR3 contains 16 residues. The CDR3: CASSPLGQLYNSPLHF. The CDR3 nucleotides read TGTGCCAGCTCACCACTAGGACAGCTCTATAATTCACCCCTCCACTTT.

The chain uses TRBV30 and TRBJ2-5; possible D gene TRBD1, 6 bases. There are 15 residues in the CDR3. Per the germline V gene, CDR1 is GTSNPN and CDR2 is SVGIG (reference sequence). Trimming left V 2 bases short and J 5 bases short, with 18 bases between. The CDR3 spells CAWSWGSTGVETQYF. The CDR3 DNA reads TGTGCCTGGAGTTGGGGATCGACAGGTGTGGAGACCCAGTACTTC.

The rearrangement joins TRBV7-8 to TRBJ2-1; possibly TRBD2 for D (6 bases). This CDR3 has 13 amino acids. The V gene lost 2 bases and the J gene lost 9 bases, with 11 bases spanning the gap. CDR1 is SGHVS, CDR2 FQNEAQ, per germline. This chain's CDR3 is CASSLTGTREQFF. CDR3 nucleotide sequence: TGTGCCAGCAGCTTAACCGGGACTCGTGAGCAGTTCTTC.

The chain links TRBV7-6 to TRBJ2-7, with D possibly TRBD2 on 6 matching bases. V gave up 5 bases and J gave up 1 base, with 12 bases separating them. The CDR3 spans 14 residues. Per the germline V gene, CDR1 is SGHVS and CDR2 is FNYEAQ. This CDR3 reads CASSPGVKSYEQYF. CDR3 coding DNA: TGTGCCAGCAGCCCGGGGGTCAAATCCTACGAGCAGTACTTC.